The text below deals with one T cell receptor beta chain. No cognate antigen has been identified for it. No much larger clonotype is one base removed from it; base qualities were not supplied. Samples from volunteer blood donors who had recovered from COVID-19 were contributed by a second Seattle source. Each collaborating institution followed its own protocols to collect whole blood in K2EDTA tubes. For TCRbeta analysis, collaborators shipped samples as frozen whole blood, isolated PBMCs, or DNA extracted from either of those sample types. TCRbeta CDR3 regions were amplified from genomic DNA using the immunoSEQ Assay, a bias-controlled multiplex PCR. The paper's processing steps were these. The number of nucleated cells in each sample was estimated by amplification of reference gene primers within the assay. To quantify the absolute abundance of each unique TCRbeta CDR3 rearrangement, sequence reads were collapsed and filtered. For each sample, productive Simpson clonality was calculated as the square root of Simpson's diversity index over productive rearrangements. In TCRdb, the immuneACCESS table is reduced to in-frame sequences with V and J assigned. These tables do not hold every clone; where another copy was compared, an unresolved V gene accounts for under half, and the others remain unexplained. V, J and clone size are those of that table, while D and trimming were read from the DNA. The sample table shows under 300,000 clones, and around 81% are seen once. Approximately 2% of the sample lies in the top ten.

Trimming costs V 0 bases and J 5 bases, and their ends lie 6 bases apart. The CDR1 and CDR2 encoded by the germline V gene are MNHEY and SVGAGI. The CDR3 covers 13 residues, taking in both the cysteine and the phenylalanine. The CDR3 DNA has 39 bases and is translated from base 1. The record originates from a study of blood T cell repertoires in COVID-19 (dated by TCRdb to 2019 to 2021). About the investigation overall: The collaborator samples originated in the United States, Italy and Spain and spanned the acute and convalescent phases of COVID-19. The prospective study material was composed of cDNA or gDNA derived from T cells, B-cell-depleted T cells, or PBMCs. The dataset comprised deeply sampled blood TCRbeta repertoires from subjects exposed to, actively infected with, or recovered from COVID-19. A freely available public database, intended as a resource for researchers studying the immune response to SARS-CoV-2, is where the repertoires were released. Samples were obtained from the ongoing ImmuneRACE study (first 160 participants) and from 1,200 or so subjects provided by 6 global collaborators. Sample metadata almost always included a de-identified subject ID, COVID-19 status, age in years and sex. Where available, HLA class I and class II types were taken from metadata supplied by the sample provider and were not determined by assay-based typing.

The study at large found these results: The quantity of clinical and demographic metadata differed by source and by participant and was supplied without curation.

The sequence is built from TRBV6-5 and TRBJ2-3, with the D gene not confidently named. The sequenced sample consisted of peripheral blood. The receptor was isolated from a man in his thirties or forties who had recovered from COVID-19. The CDR3 in this case is CASSYSSGDTQYF. Here is the DNA: TGTGCCAGCAGTTACTCGTCCGGAGATACGCAGTATTTT.